This T cell receptor beta chain was retrieved from a study of cytomegalovirus exposure and HLA in healthy donors. The CDR3 sequence is 17 residues long. The germline gives CDR1 MNHEY, CDR2 SMNVEV (reference sequence). Note on this clone: Its antigen is not identified.

PCR employed 60 Vbeta and 13 Jbeta primers. Using immunoSEQ multiplex PCR, the repertoire was profiled, and TCRdb retains in-frame clones only, with some absent. Here the sample table reports tens of thousands of clones. General observations from the study: Within an earlier analysis, most TCR beta V segments proved productive either about 90% or about 30% of the time.

This sequence joins TRBV27 and TRBJ2-5, with TRBD1 identical over 11 bases. The tail of the sequence fits TRBJ2-7 better, so the J call may be wrong. This TCR was recovered from a male donor in good health and CMV-seronegative. Sequencing input: PBMCs. The CDR3 is CASPYGQGAIEDYEQYF. DNA for the CDR3: TGTGCCAGTCCGTATGGACAGGGGGCTATAGAGGACTACGAGCAGTACTTC.